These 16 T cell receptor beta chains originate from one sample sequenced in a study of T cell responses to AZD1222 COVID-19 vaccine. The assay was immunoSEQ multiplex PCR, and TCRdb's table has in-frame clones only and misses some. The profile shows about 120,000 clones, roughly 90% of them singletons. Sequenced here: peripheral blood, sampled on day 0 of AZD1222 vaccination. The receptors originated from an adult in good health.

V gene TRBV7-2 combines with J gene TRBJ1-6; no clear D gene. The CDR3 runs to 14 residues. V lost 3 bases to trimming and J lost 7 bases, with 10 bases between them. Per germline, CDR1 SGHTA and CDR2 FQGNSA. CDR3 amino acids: CASSFQPLNSPLHF. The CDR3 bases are TGTGCCAGCAGCTTTCAACCGTTGAATTCACCCCTCCACTTT.

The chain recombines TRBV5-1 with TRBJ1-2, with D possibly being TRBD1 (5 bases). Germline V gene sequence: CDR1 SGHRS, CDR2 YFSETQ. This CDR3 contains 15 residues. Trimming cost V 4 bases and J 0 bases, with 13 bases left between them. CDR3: CASSTGTVANYGYTF. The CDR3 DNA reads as TGCGCCAGCAGCACTGGGACGGTAGCTAACTATGGCTACACCTTC.

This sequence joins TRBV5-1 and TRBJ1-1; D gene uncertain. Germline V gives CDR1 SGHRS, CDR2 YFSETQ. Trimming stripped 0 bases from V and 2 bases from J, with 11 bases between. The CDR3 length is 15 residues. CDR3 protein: CASSLAISGNTEAFF. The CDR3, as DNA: TGCGCCAGCAGCTTGGCCATTAGCGGAAACACTGAAGCTTTCTTT.

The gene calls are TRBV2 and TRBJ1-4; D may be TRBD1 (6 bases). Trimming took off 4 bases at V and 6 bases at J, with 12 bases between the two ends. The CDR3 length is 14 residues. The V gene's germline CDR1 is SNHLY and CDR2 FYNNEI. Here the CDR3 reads CASSGRGNDEKLFF. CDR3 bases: TGTGCCAGCAGTGGTAGGGGGAACGATGAAAAACTGTTTTTT.

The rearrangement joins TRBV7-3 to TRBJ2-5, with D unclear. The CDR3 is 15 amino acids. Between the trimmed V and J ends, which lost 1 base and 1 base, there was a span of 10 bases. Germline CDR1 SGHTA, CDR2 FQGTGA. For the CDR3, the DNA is TGTGCCAGCAGCTTAAGCGGCCGGACCCAAGAGACCCAGTACTTC. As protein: CASSLSGRTQETQYF.

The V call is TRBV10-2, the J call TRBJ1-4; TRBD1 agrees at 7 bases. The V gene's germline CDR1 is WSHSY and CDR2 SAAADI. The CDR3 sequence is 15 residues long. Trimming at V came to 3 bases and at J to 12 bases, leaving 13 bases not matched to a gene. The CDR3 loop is CASSDLLTGSLQLFF. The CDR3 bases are TGCGCCAGCAGTGATTTACTGACAGGGTCTCTTCAACTGTTTTTT.

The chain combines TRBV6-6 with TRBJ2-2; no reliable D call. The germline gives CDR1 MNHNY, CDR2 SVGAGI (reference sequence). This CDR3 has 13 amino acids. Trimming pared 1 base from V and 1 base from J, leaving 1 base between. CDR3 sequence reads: CASSYLNTGELFF. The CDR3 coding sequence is TGTGCCAGCAGTTACTTGAACACCGGGGAGCTGTTTTTT.

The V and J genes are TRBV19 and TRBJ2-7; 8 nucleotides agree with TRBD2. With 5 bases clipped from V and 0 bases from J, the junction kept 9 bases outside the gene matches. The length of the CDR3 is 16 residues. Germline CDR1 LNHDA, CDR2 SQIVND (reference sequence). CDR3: CASSASTSVSSYEQYF. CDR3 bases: TGTGCCAGTAGTGCGTCGACTAGCGTGAGCTCCTACGAGCAGTACTTC.

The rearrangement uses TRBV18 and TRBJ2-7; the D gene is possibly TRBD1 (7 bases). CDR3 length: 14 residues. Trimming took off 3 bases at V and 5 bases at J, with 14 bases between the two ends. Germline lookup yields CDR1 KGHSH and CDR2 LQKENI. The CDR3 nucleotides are TGTGCCAGCTCACCCGGGCAGGGGGGCAACGAGCAGTACTTC. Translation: CASSPGQGGNEQYF.

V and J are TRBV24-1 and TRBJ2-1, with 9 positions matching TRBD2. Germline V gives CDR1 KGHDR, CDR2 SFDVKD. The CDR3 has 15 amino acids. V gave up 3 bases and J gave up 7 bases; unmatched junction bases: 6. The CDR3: CATSDRTSEGNEQFF. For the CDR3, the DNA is TGTGCCACCAGTGATCGGACTAGCGAGGGTAATGAGCAGTTCTTC.

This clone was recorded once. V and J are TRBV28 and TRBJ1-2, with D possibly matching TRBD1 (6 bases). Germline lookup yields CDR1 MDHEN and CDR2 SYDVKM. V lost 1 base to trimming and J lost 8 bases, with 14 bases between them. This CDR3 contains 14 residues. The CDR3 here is CASSLLVRGWGYTF. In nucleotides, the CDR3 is TGTGCCAGCAGTTTATTAGTCAGGGGCTGGGGCTACACCTTC.

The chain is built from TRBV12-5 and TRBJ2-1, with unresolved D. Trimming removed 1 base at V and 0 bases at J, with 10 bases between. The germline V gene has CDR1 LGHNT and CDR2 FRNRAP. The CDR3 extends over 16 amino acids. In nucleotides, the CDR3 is TGTGCTAGTGGTTTGGGGCAGCTGGGCTCCTACAATGAGCAGTTCTTC. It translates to CASGLGQLGSYNEQFF.

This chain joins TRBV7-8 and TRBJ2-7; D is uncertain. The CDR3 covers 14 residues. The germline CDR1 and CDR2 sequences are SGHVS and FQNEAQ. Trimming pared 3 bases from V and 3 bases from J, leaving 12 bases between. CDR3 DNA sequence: TGTGCCAGCAGCTTTGGGTCTAGGCACTACGAGCAGTACTTC. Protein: CASSFGSRHYEQYF.

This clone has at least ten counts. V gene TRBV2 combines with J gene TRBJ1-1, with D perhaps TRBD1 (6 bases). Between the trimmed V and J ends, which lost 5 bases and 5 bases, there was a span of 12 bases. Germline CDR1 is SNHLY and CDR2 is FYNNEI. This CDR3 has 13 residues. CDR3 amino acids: CASSTGMGTEAFF. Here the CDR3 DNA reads TGTGCCAGCAGTACAGGGATGGGAACTGAAGCTTTCTTT.

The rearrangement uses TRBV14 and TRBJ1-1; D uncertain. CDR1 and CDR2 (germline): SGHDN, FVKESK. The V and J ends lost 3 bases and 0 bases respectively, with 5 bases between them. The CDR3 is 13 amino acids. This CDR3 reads CASSHRLNTEAFF. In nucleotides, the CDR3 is TGTGCCAGCAGCCACAGATTGAACACTGAAGCTTTCTTT.

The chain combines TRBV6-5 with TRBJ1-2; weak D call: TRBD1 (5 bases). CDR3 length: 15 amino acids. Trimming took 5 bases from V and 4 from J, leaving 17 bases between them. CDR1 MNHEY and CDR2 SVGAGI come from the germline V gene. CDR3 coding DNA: TGTGCCAGCAGTACGGATATCCAGGGTGGCTATGGCTACACCTTC. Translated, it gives CASSTDIQGGYGYTF.